These 27 T cell receptor beta chains were sequenced from one sample in a study of identical twins. TCRdb itself ran the 5' RACE reads through MiXCR, one entry per CDR3 protein. The repertoire consists of about 220,000 distinct CDR3 sequences, with 7.5% occurring once and the leading ten covering less than 2%. These same records also appear under a second study, on yellow fever vaccine responses in identical twins.

Input material: memory (CD45RO+) T cells sorted from blood. Receptors were obtained from a woman under 30 in good health.

This clonotype was counted at least ten times. The chain joins TRBV5-1 to TRBJ2-2, with a weak D call TRBD2 (5 bases). The ends were cut back, 4 bases at V and 4 bases at J, with 8 bases in the middle. Germline CDR1 reads SGHRS; CDR2 reads YFSETQ. This CDR3 contains 13 residues. The CDR3 DNA follows: TGCGCCAGCAGCCCCGGGATCACCGGGGAGCTGTTTTTT. This encodes CASSPGITGELFF.

Only a few counts were recorded for this clonotype. The chain uses TRBV3-1 and TRBJ2-7; D possibly corresponds to TRBD1 (6 bases). The V gene's germline CDR1 is LGHDT and CDR2 YNNKEL (reference sequence). Between the trimmed V and J ends, which lost 1 base and 4 bases, there was a span of 11 bases. The CDR3 has 14 residues. The CDR3 DNA sequence: TGTGCCAGCAGCCAAGTCGCAGGGGCGTACGAGCAGTACTTC. Translating gives CASSQVAGAYEQYF.

The table lists this clonotype with many counts. CDR3 in DNA: TGCGCCAGCAGCTTGGCGATCGGGACTAGCGGGAGGATAGGGGCCTACGAGCAGTACTTC. Its translation: CASSLAIGTSGRIGAYEQYF. This sequence joins TRBV5-1 and TRBJ2-7; 15 bases agree with TRBD2. This CDR3 spans 20 amino acids. After removal of 0 bases from V and 2 bases from J, the junction contained 12 bases not matched to a gene. In germline, CDR1 is SGHRS, CDR2 YFSETQ.

Only a few counts were recorded for this clonotype. The chain joins TRBV2 to TRBJ1-6; 7 nucleotides agree with TRBD1. The CDR3 loop spans 16 amino acids. Unmatched junction bases numbered 14, after V lost 6 bases and J lost 9 bases. Germline V gene lookup returns CDR1 SNHLY and CDR2 FYNNEI. The CDR3 coding sequence is TGTGCCAGCAGCTATAAAACACAGGGGAGCGGTTCACCCCTCCACTTT. The encoded protein is CASSYKTQGSGSPLHF.

This clonotype has ten or more counts. The chain employs TRBV9 and TRBJ2-2; 8 positions agree with TRBD2. V shed 4 bases and J 2 bases; nucleotides not matched to a gene: 7. Germline V gene sequence: CDR1 SGDLS, CDR2 YYNGEE. This CDR3 has 16 amino acids. The CDR3 loop is CASSLTSGFNTGELFF. Here the CDR3 DNA reads TGTGCCAGCAGCTTAACTAGCGGCTTCAACACCGGGGAGCTGTTTTTT. Variable domain in full (rest from reference TRBV9 and TRBJ2-2): DSGVTQTPKHLITATGQRVTLRCSPRSGDLSVYWYQQSLDQGLQFLIQYYNGEERAKGNILERFSAQQFPDLHSELNLSSLELGDSALYFCASSLTSGFNTGELFFGEGSRLTVL.

This clonotype was observed many times. This chain connects TRBV29-1 to TRBJ2-7, with D possibly being TRBD1 (6 bases). Trimming pared 4 bases from V and 0 bases from J, leaving 10 bases between. This CDR3 is 13 amino acids long. Germline assignment: CDR1 SQVTM and CDR2 ANQGSEA. As DNA, the CDR3 is TGCAGCGTTGTACAGGGCGACTCCTACGAGCAGTACTTC. It yields the protein CSVVQGDSYEQYF.

This clonotype was seen ten or more times. The rearrangement uses TRBV5-1 and TRBJ2-2; TRBD1 agrees at 7 bases. V lost 4 bases to trimming and J lost 0 bases; unmatched junction nucleotides: 6. CDR1 SGHRS and CDR2 YFSETQ come from the germline V gene. CDR3 length: 16 amino acids. CDR3 DNA: TGCGCCAGCAGCCCAATTGGGACAGCGAACACCGGGGAGCTGTTTTTT. This sequence encodes CASSPIGTANTGELFF.

This chain uses TRBV5-1 with TRBJ1-5; D is undetermined. Germline V gene sequence: CDR1 SGHRS, CDR2 YFSETQ. This CDR3 is built from 15 residues. Trimming left V 4 bases short and J 0 bases short, with 11 bases between. The CDR3 reads CASSPRPDSNQPQHF. In DNA form, the CDR3 reads TGCGCCAGCAGCCCGAGACCCGATAGCAATCAGCCCCAGCATTTT.

This clonotype turned up a few times. CDR3 nucleotide sequence: TGTGCCAGCGCAGCTCTTAACACCGGGGAGCTGTTTTTT. It translates to CASAALNTGELFF. The genes are TRBV7-6 and TRBJ2-2; D is uncertain. The CDR3 is made up of 13 amino acids. The germline gives CDR1 SGHVS, CDR2 FNYEAQ. Trimming shortened V by 8 bases and J by 2 bases, and 9 bases separated the two germline ends.

The chain recombines TRBV2 with TRBJ2-2; possible D gene TRBD1, 6 bases. The V gene's germline CDR1 is SNHLY and CDR2 FYNNEI. CDR3 length: 15 residues. Trimming took off 6 bases at V and 2 bases at J, with 13 bases between the two ends. As DNA, the CDR3 is TGTGCCAGCAGCCGGACAGAGGTTAACACCGGGGAGCTGTTTTTT. Its translation: CASSRTEVNTGELFF.

This clonotype was seen a handful of times. The chain joins TRBV6-5 to TRBJ2-5; D is unclear. The V end lost 0 bases, the J end lost 1 base, and 12 bases lay between the germline ends. The germline V gene has CDR1 MNHEY and CDR2 SVGAGI. This CDR3 comprises 16 residues. The CDR3 reads CASSYSTGKGQETQYF. CDR3 in DNA: TGTGCCAGCAGTTACTCGACTGGGAAAGGCCAAGAGACCCAGTACTTC.

This clonotype was observed many times. The rearrangement uses TRBV20-1 and TRBJ2-7; unclear D gene. V lost 1 base, J lost 3 bases, and 13 bases lay in between. CDR1 and CDR2 from the germline V gene are DFQATT and SNEGSKA (reference sequence). CDR3 length: 14 residues. The CDR3 spells CSARGVRSDYEQYF. The DNA for the CDR3 is TGCAGTGCTAGAGGGGTCAGGTCAGACTACGAGCAGTACTTC.

This clonotype showed up just a few times. CDR3 in amino acids: CSALDPRSPVNEQFF. The CDR3 DNA sequence: TGCAGTGCTCTCGACCCCCGGAGCCCGGTAAATGAGCAGTTCTTC. The chain carries TRBV20-1 and TRBJ2-1; D gene ambiguous. Germline lookup yields CDR1 DFQATT and CDR2 SNEGSKA (reference sequence). The CDR3 length is 15 residues. With 5 bases removed from V and 7 bases from J, the gap between germline ends came to 21 bases.

This clonotype has at least ten counts. This rearrangement joins TRBV29-1 to TRBJ1-1; D is perhaps TRBD1 (5 bases). V shed 7 bases and J shed 8 bases, with 14 bases lying between them. The germline CDR1 and CDR2 sequences are SQVTM and ANQGSEA. The CDR3 length is 11 residues. The CDR3, as DNA: TGCAGCGGGGGGGGGGAGCCAGAAGCTTTCTTT. Translating it yields CSGGGEPEAFF. Looking up the rest from reference TRBV29-1 and TRBJ1-1 gives the full variable domain: SAVISQKPSRDICQRGTSLTIQCQVDSQVTMMFWYRQQPGQSLTLIATANQGSEATYESGFVIDKFPISRPNLTFSTLTVSNMSPEDSSIYLCSGGGEPEAFFGQGTRLTVV.

The chain carries TRBV7-9 and TRBJ2-6; perhaps D is TRBD1 or TRBD2 (5 bases each). Deletions cut 6 bases from V and 0 bases from J, with 12 bases between. CDR1 and CDR2 from the germline V gene are SEHNR and FQNEAQ (reference sequence). The CDR3 sequence is 16 residues long. CDR3 nucleotides: TGTGCCAGCAGTCGGGACGGACCCTCTGGGGCCAACGTCCTGACTTTC. This translates into CASSRDGPSGANVLTF.

Ten or more counts support this clonotype. The rearrangement joins TRBV28 to TRBJ2-4; D may be TRBD1 (5 bases). Deletions cut 9 bases from V and 0 bases from J, with 21 bases between. There are 17 residues in the CDR3. Germline V gene sequence: CDR1 MDHEN, CDR2 SYDVKM. This CDR3 reads CARRRPPPTEAKNIQYF. DNA for the CDR3: TGTGCCAGAAGAAGACCACCCCCGACAGAAGCCAAAAACATTCAGTACTTC.

The chain recombines TRBV9 with TRBJ2-6; 10 bases are shared with TRBD2. CDR3 length equals 18 residues. Looked up from germline, CDR1 is SGDLS and CDR2 is YYNGEE. Unmatched junction bases numbered 6, after V lost 3 bases and J lost 0 bases. The CDR3 reads CASSAGLAESSGANVLTF. In DNA, the CDR3 is TGTGCCAGCAGCGCTGGACTAGCGGAGAGCTCTGGGGCCAACGTCCTGACTTTC.

This clonotype was observed a handful of times. The genes are TRBV19 and TRBJ2-1, with no clear D. This CDR3 comprises 15 residues. Germline V gives CDR1 LNHDA, CDR2 SQIVND (reference sequence). Between the trimmed V and J ends, which lost 1 base and 0 bases, there was a span of 7 bases. CDR3 region: CASSIGVSSYNEQFF. DNA of the CDR3: TGTGCCAGTAGTATAGGCGTGAGCTCCTACAATGAGCAGTTCTTC.

This clonotype was counted many times. The V and J genes are TRBV2 and TRBJ2-1; maybe TRBD2 (6 bases). Trimming stripped 6 bases from V and 0 bases from J, with 12 bases between. From germline, CDR1 is SNHLY and CDR2 FYNNEI. The CDR3 sequence is 15 residues long. The CDR3 DNA follows: TGTGCCAGCAGGGTTCTAGCGAGCTCCTACAATGAGCAGTTCTTC. Encoded protein: CASRVLASSYNEQFF.

This clonotype has just a few counts. The rearrangement joins TRBV6-5 to TRBJ2-5; no clear D. CDR3 length: 12 residues. The germline V and J ends were trimmed by 6 bases and 7 bases, with 12 bases remaining between them. CDR1 is MNHEY, CDR2 SVGAGI, per germline. For the CDR3, the DNA is TGTGCCAGCAGCCCTTCTCTAGGGACCCAGTACTTC. Residues: CASSPSLGTQYF.

J is TRBJ2-1 and V is TRBV20-1, with 8 bases aligning to TRBD2. The ends lost 3 bases at V and 0 bases at J; junction bases unmatched: 16. Germline V gene sequence: CDR1 DFQATT, CDR2 SNEGSKA (reference sequence). The CDR3 totals 19 residues. The CDR3, as DNA: TGCAGTGCTAGTTGGAGGCGGGGGGCTAACCCGAGCTCCTACAATGAGCAGTTCTTC. It yields the protein CSASWRRGANPSSYNEQFF.

This clonotype was detected ten times or more. The V gene is TRBV15, the J gene TRBJ2-7; D is uncertain. The germline V gene has CDR1 LNHNV and CDR2 YYDKDF (reference sequence). There are 12 residues in the CDR3. V lost 1 base to trimming and J lost 5 bases, with 6 bases between them. As DNA, the CDR3 is TGTGCCACCAGCAGAGCTCAAAACGAGCAGTACTTC. Protein product: CATSRAQNEQYF.

The genes are TRBV28 and TRBJ2-7; 7 bases agree with TRBD1. Germline CDR1 and CDR2: MDHEN and SYDVKM. The CDR3 totals 13 residues. V shed 6 bases and J 4 bases; nucleotides not matched to a gene: 6. In DNA form, the CDR3 reads TGTGCCAGCAGCTTCGACAGGGAGTACGAGCAGTACTTC. Its protein product is CASSFDREYEQYF.

This clonotype was found a few times. The chain employs TRBV20-1 and TRBJ2-7; 8 bases agree with TRBD2. Germline V gives CDR1 DFQATT, CDR2 SNEGSKA (reference sequence). J gave up 2 bases and V 1 base, and 7 bases lay outside the gene matches. There are 15 residues in the CDR3. This CDR3 reads CSARGRLAGTYEQYF. CDR3 nucleotides: TGCAGTGCTAGAGGTCGGCTAGCGGGCACCTACGAGCAGTACTTC.

This clonotype has at least ten counts. The genes are TRBV6-5 and TRBJ2-7; 14 nucleotides align to TRBD2. Per the germline V gene, CDR1 is MNHEY and CDR2 is SVGAGI. The CDR3 runs to 18 residues. The junction had 12 bases not matched to a gene; V was cut back by 5 bases and J by 3 bases. The CDR3 is CASSNPGLAGGLGYEQYF. Here the CDR3 DNA reads TGTGCCAGCAGTAACCCTGGACTAGCGGGAGGCCTTGGCTACGAGCAGTACTTC.

There are many counts of this clonotype. Here the CDR3 reads CASSLVLAGSTQYF. In DNA form, the CDR3 reads TGTGCCAGCAGCTTAGTTCTAGCGGGGTCGACCCAGTACTTC. The genes are TRBV11-2 and TRBJ2-5; TRBD2 matches 9 bases. Germline assignment: CDR1 SGHAT and CDR2 FQNNGV. The CDR3 is made up of 14 amino acids. V lost 1 base and J lost 7; bases outside the gene matches: 4. Supplemented by reference TRBV11-2 and TRBJ2-5, the full variable domain reads EAGVAQSPRYKIIEKRQSVAFWCNPISGHATLYWYQQILGQGPKLLIQFQNNGVVDDSQLPKDRFSAERLKGVDSTLKIQPAKLEDSAVYLCASSLVLAGSTQYFGPGTRLLVL.

In its sample, this clonotype was seen many times. The J gene is TRBJ2-2, the V gene TRBV29-1; D is ambiguous. The germline V gene has CDR1 SQVTM and CDR2 ANQGSEA. V shed 6 bases and J shed 1 base, with 18 bases lying between them. The CDR3 is made up of 16 amino acids. The CDR3 nucleotides read TGCAGCGTCGCTAGGCGTGCTTCCGAGAACACCGGGGAGCTGTTTTTT. Residues: CSVARRASENTGELFF.